Shown below are 23 T cell receptor beta chains from a single sample sequenced in a study of vaccination and CD4 T cells after COVID-19. No antigen is known for these receptors. Stated treatment: approximately 11-day PBMC culture with coronavirus spike peptide pools or control peptides (ViraFEST assay). The Oncomine TCR Beta short-read assay sequenced DNA from cultured CD4+ T cells. TCRdb redid the calling of the PCR reads with MiXCR, one entry per CDR3 protein. Of around 20,000 distinct CDR3 sequences in the sample, around 60% were seen once. The input for sequencing was CD4+ T cells from blood, cultured in vitro, taken after SARS-CoV-2 vaccination. The receptors derive from a human donor who received a COVID-19 vaccine.

CDR3 sequence: CASSLIKGRPMNTEAFF. The CDR3 DNA reads as TGTGCCAGCAGCTTGATAAAGGGGCGCCCAATGAACACTGAAGCTTTCTTT. The chain combines TRBV5-6 with TRBJ1-1, with D maybe TRBD1 (5 bases). Trimming stripped 1 base from V and 0 bases from J, with 16 bases between. The CDR3 sequence is 17 residues long. Germline V gene data show CDR1 as SGHDT and CDR2 as YYEEEE.

This clonotype was seen a few times. The V gene is TRBV20-1, the J gene TRBJ2-7; 8 nucleotides agree with TRBD1. Germline CDR1 is DFQATT and CDR2 is SNEGSKA (reference sequence). The CDR3 has 14 amino acids. Trimming removed 1 base from V and 6 bases from J; junction bases left unmatched: 8. The CDR3 sequence is CSARGGTGPSEQYF. Written as DNA, the CDR3 is TGCAGTGCTAGAGGGGGGACAGGCCCAAGCGAGCAGTACTTC.

The rearrangement links TRBV2 to TRBJ2-2, with D perhaps TRBD1 (6 bases). The CDR3 spans 13 residues. Germline V gives CDR1 SNHLY, CDR2 FYNNEI. V lost 6 bases, J lost 7 bases, and 12 bases lay in between. The CDR3: CASRRSGVGELFF. The CDR3 bases are TGTGCCAGCAGACGTTCAGGGGTCGGGGAGCTGTTTTTT. The whole variable domain, remainder taken from reference TRBV2 and TRBJ2-2, is EPEVTQTPSHQVTQMGQEVILRCVPISNHLYFYWYRQILGQKVEFLVSFYNNEISEKSEIFDDQFSVERPDGSNFTLKIRSTKLEDSAMYFCASRRSGVGELFFGEGSRLTVL.

The rearrangement joins TRBV2 to TRBJ2-3, with 11 bases fitting TRBD1. The CDR3 loop spans 14 amino acids. From germline, CDR1 is SNHLY and CDR2 FYNNEI. V trimming: 7 bases; J trimming: 4 bases; junction bases outside the gene matches: 4. In nucleotides, the CDR3 is TGTGCCAGCAACGGACAGGGGGCTGCAGATACGCAGTATTTT. Amino acids: CASNGQGAADTQYF.

This clonotype came up a few times. The chain employs TRBV6-1 and TRBJ2-7, with a possible D match to TRBD2 (6 bases). In germline, CDR1 is MNHNS, CDR2 SASEGT. V lost 4 bases and J 2 bases, leaving 12 bases between the germline ends. This CDR3 spans 14 amino acids. The CDR3 coding sequence is TGTGCCAGCAGTGTGCGGGACGGACCCTACGAGCAGTACTTC. Translated, it gives CASSVRDGPYEQYF.

V usage is TRBV30 and J usage is TRBJ1-6; TRBD1 is a possible D gene (6 bases). Germline lookup yields CDR1 GTSNPN and CDR2 SVGIG (reference sequence). This CDR3 is built from 15 residues. The ends were cut back, 8 bases at V and 4 bases at J, with 18 bases in the middle. Written as DNA, the CDR3 is TGTGCCGTTCGGGCGGGGGGGACATATAATTCACCCCTCCACTTT. It translates to CAVRAGGTYNSPLHF.

The chain carries TRBV5-1 and TRBJ1-2; D may be TRBD1 (6 bases). The CDR3 has 15 residues. The germline gives CDR1 SGHRS, CDR2 YFSETQ. The V end lost 1 base, the J end lost 7 bases, and 17 bases lay between the germline ends. DNA for the CDR3: TGCGCCAGCAGCTTGCCGTCGGGGGGCATGAGTGGCTACACCTTC. Its translation: CASSLPSGGMSGYTF.

This clonotype is a singleton in its sample. This sequence joins TRBV19 and TRBJ2-3, with D possibly matching TRBD2 (7 bases). From germline, CDR1 is LNHDA and CDR2 SQIVND (reference sequence). This CDR3 has 14 residues. Trimming left V 6 bases short and J 6 bases short, with 16 bases between. The DNA of the CDR3 is TGTGCCAGTAGCTCTCCAGGGAGGGGGGATACGCAGTATTTT. Translating it yields CASSSPGRGDTQYF.

This chain uses TRBV30 with TRBJ2-3; D is undetermined. The CDR3 length is 11 residues. Germline V gene sequence: CDR1 GTSNPN, CDR2 SVGIG (reference sequence). Trimming took off 5 bases at V and 3 bases at J, with 6 bases between the two ends. CDR3 loop: CAWGNTDTQYF. The DNA for the CDR3 is TGTGCCTGGGGGAATACAGATACGCAGTATTTT.

The V call is TRBV30, the J call TRBJ2-3; possible D gene TRBD2, 5 bases. This CDR3 region has 14 residues. Between the trimmed V and J ends, which lost 4 bases and 2 bases, there was a span of 13 bases. CDR1 GTSNPN and CDR2 SVGIG come from the germline V gene (reference sequence). The CDR3 region is CAWKELAFTDTQYF. The CDR3 bases are TGTGCCTGGAAGGAGCTAGCTTTCACAGATACGCAGTATTTT. Full variable domain (outside the CDR3, taken from reference TRBV30 and TRBJ2-3): SQTIHQWPATLVQPVGSPLSLECTVEGTSNPNLYWYRQAAGRGLQLLFYSVGIGQISSEVPQNLSASRPQDRQFILSSKKLLLSDSGFYLCAWKELAFTDTQYFGPGTRLTVL.

This clonotype was seen just once. This chain links TRBV30 with TRBJ1-1, with TRBD1 matching 9 bases. The CDR3 spans 19 residues. Germline lookup yields CDR1 GTSNPN and CDR2 SVGIG (reference sequence). J gave up 4 bases and V 0 bases, and 18 bases lay outside the gene matches. The CDR3 loop is CAWSVLSGTGFSRGTEAFF. DNA of the CDR3: TGTGCCTGGAGTGTCCTCTCGGGGACAGGGTTTAGCCGGGGCACTGAAGCTTTCTTT. The full variable domain, rest sourced from reference TRBV30 and TRBJ1-1, is SQTIHQWPATLVQPVGSPLSLECTVEGTSNPNLYWYRQAAGRGLQLLFYSVGIGQISSEVPQNLSASRPQDRQFILSSKKLLLSDSGFYLCAWSVLSGTGFSRGTEAFFGQGTRLTVV.

This clonotype was seen only a few times. The chain recombines TRBV11-3 with TRBJ2-7; D may correspond to TRBD1 or TRBD2 (5 bases each). Germline-derived CDR1 and CDR2 are SGHNT and YENEEA. The CDR3 spans 15 residues. V lost 5 bases and J lost 5, with 19 bases in between. The CDR3 here is CASSPGLIRAHEQYF. Written as DNA, the CDR3 is TGTGCCAGCAGCCCAGGACTGATCAGGGCCCACGAGCAGTACTTC. Drawing the rest from reference TRBV11-3 and TRBJ2-7, the complete variable domain is EAGVVQSPRYKIIEKKQPVAFWCNPISGHNTLYWYLQNLGQGPELLIRYENEEAVDDSQLPKDRFSAERLKGVDSTLKIQPAELGDSAVYLCASSPGLIRAHEQYFGPGTRLTVT.

On this clonotype: Compared with germline, one end of the junction differs, possibly owing to a read error. CDR3 protein: CATSPSGYQQYF. The CDR3, as DNA: TGTGCCACCAGCCCCTCAGGCTACCAGCAGTACTTC. This chain joins TRBV24-1 and TRBJ2-7; D unresolved. The germline CDR1 and CDR2 sequences are KGHDR and SFDVKD. There are 12 residues in the CDR3.

This chain joins TRBV7-2 and TRBJ2-7; D may be TRBD1 or TRBD2 (6 bases each). Trimming took off 1 base at V and 2 bases at J, with 9 bases between the two ends. Germline values: CDR1 SGHTA, CDR2 FQGNSA. The CDR3 length is 14 residues. The CDR3 reads CASSLGGAPYEQYF. The CDR3 bases are TGTGCCAGCAGCTTAGGGGGGGCCCCCTACGAGCAGTACTTC. Supplemented by reference TRBV7-2 and TRBJ2-7, the full variable domain reads GAGVSQSPSNKVTEKGKDVELRCDPISGHTALYWYRQSLGQGLEFLIYFQGNSAPDKSGLPSDRFSAERTGGSVSTLTIQRTQQEDSAVYLCASSLGGAPYEQYFGPGTRLTVT.

This clonotype was recorded a few times. This rearrangement joins TRBV19 to TRBJ1-5; D remains unclear. CDR1 and CDR2 (germline): LNHDA, SQIVND (reference sequence). The V end lost 6 bases, the J end lost 0 bases, and 12 bases lay between the germline ends. CDR3 length: 15 residues. CDR3 nucleotide sequence: TGTGCCAGTAGACCCCGGTTTAATAGCAATCAGCCCCAGCATTTT. It translates to CASRPRFNSNQPQHF.

V usage is TRBV6-1 and J usage is TRBJ1-6; D not certain. The CDR3 length is 14 residues. The V gene's germline CDR1 is MNHNS and CDR2 SASEGT. V lost 5 bases, J lost 3 bases, and 8 bases lay in between. For the CDR3, the DNA is TGTGCCAGCAGTAAACAGAGCTATAATTCACCCCTCCACTTT. Residues: CASSKQSYNSPLHF.

The chain combines TRBV19 with TRBJ1-4, with D unresolved. V was pared by 3 bases and J by 7 bases, with 12 bases between. The CDR3 spans 14 residues. Germline V gene sequence: CDR1 LNHDA, CDR2 SQIVND (reference sequence). The CDR3 region has the DNA TGTGCCAGTAGTATGTCCGTTTCGGGTGAAAAACTGTTTTTT. It is translated as CASSMSVSGEKLFF.

CDR3 in DNA: TGTGCCAGCAGTGACCGTGAATACACGGACAATGAGCAGTTCTTC. Translated, it gives CASSDREYTDNEQFF. The chain combines TRBV2 with TRBJ2-1; the D is unclear. V dropped 3 bases and J dropped 5 bases, with 14 bases sitting between them. CDR3 length equals 15 residues. Germline-derived CDR1 and CDR2 are SNHLY and FYNNEI.

V and J are TRBV5-1 and TRBJ1-2, with D possibly matching TRBD1 (5 bases). CDR3 size: 15 residues. The germline gives CDR1 SGHRS, CDR2 YFSETQ. V lost 0 bases and J lost 3, with 12 bases in between. This chain's CDR3 is CASSLARGLDYGYTF. DNA of the CDR3: TGCGCCAGCAGCTTGGCGAGGGGATTGGACTATGGCTACACCTTC.

The V and J genes are TRBV9 and TRBJ1-2, with D possibly matching TRBD1 (6 bases). There are 15 residues in the CDR3. Germline loops: CDR1 SGDLS, CDR2 YYNGEE. With 1 base removed from V and 0 bases from J, the gap between germline ends came to 10 bases. The DNA for the CDR3 is TGTGCCAGCAGCGTATCAGGGGCCGCTAACTATGGCTACACCTTC. It translates to CASSVSGAANYGYTF.

The chain recombines TRBV30 with TRBJ1-3, with D unclear. The CDR3 has 13 amino acids. Germline CDR1 is GTSNPN and CDR2 is SVGIG (reference sequence). Trimming took 1 base from V and 0 from J, leaving 4 bases between them. The CDR3 protein is CAWSANSGNTIYF. In nucleotides, the CDR3 is TGTGCCTGGAGTGCAAACTCTGGAAACACCATATATTTT.

V gene TRBV6-5 combines with J gene TRBJ1-2; D not certain. V was pared by 0 bases and J by 4 bases, with 9 bases between. CDR3 length equals 14 residues. Germline-derived CDR1 and CDR2 are MNHEY and SVGAGI. The CDR3, as DNA: TGTGCCAGCAGTTACTCGCGGGGAGGCTATGGCTACACCTTC. Protein product: CASSYSRGGYGYTF.

The chain combines TRBV12-3 or TRBV12-4 with TRBJ1-2; D ambiguous. This CDR3 contains 13 residues. V dropped 10 bases and J dropped 2 bases, with 14 bases sitting between them. The CDR3 loop reads CAILRARNYGYTF. The CDR3 bases are TGTGCCATCCTAAGAGCCAGAAACTATGGCTACACCTTC.